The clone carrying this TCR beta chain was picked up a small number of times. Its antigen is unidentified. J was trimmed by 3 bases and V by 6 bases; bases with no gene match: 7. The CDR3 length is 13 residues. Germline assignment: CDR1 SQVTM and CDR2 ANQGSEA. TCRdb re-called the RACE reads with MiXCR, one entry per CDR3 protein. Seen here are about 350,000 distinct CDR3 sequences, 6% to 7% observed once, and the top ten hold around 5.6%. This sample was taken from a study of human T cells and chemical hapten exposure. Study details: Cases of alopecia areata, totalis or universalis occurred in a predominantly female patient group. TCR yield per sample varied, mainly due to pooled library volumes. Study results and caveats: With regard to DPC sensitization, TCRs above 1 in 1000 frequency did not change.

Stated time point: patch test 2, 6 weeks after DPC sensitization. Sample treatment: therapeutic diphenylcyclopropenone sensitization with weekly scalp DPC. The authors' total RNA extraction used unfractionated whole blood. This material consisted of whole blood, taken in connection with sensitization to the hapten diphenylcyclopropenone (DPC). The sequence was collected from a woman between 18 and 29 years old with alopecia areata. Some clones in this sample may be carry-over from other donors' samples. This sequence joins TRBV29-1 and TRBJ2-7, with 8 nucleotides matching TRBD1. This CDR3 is CSVAGQGYYEQYF. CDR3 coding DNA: TGCAGCGTCGCTGGACAGGGATACTACGAGCAGTACTTC.